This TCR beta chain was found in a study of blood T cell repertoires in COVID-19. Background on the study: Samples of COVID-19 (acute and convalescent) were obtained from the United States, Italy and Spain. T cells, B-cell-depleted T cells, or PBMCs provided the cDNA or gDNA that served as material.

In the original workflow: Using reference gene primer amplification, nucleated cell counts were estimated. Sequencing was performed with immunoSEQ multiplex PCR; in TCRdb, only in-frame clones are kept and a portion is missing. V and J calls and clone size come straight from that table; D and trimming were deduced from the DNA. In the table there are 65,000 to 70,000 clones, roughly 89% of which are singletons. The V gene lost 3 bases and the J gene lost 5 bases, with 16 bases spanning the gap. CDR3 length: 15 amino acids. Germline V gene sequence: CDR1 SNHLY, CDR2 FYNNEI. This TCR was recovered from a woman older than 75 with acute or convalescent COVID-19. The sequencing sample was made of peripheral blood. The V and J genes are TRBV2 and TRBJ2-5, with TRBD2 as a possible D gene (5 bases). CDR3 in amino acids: CASSESGSAGETQYF. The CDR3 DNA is TGTGCCAGCAGTGAGTCGGGGTCGGCCGGGGAGACCCAGTACTTC.